The clone carrying this T cell receptor beta chain was recorded many times. Antigen specificity is unknown. Time point indicated: sample taken at primary tumor resection. The donor population consisted of roughly 70 patients with untreated, early-stage non-small cell lung cancer. The authors sequenced whole RNA from tumor, nontumor lung or frozen PBMC without sorting. The data stem from a study of spatial heterogeneity in lung cancer. Study-level findings and limits: Tumor mutation counts were tracked by expanded intratumoral alpha and beta TCR counts.

Each TCR cDNA molecule bore a unique molecular identifier. TCRdb used MiXCR to reprocess the 5' RACE reads, holding one entry per CDR3 protein. The sample records 20,000 to 25,000 distinct CDR3 sequences, 4.8% being singletons. CDR3 size: 14 residues. Germline CDR1 is SEHNR and CDR2 is FQNEAQ (reference sequence). J lost 5 bases, V lost 5 bases, and 5 bases had no gene match. The sequenced sample was lung tumor tissue, obtained at surgery. The clonotype comes from a male donor with early-stage non-small cell lung cancer. The V and J genes are TRBV7-9 and TRBJ1-4; 7 bases agree with TRBD1. CDR3 sequence reads: CASSPGQQNEKLFF. The CDR3 region has the DNA TGTGCCAGCAGCCCGGGACAGCAGAATGAAAAACTGTTTTTT.